The present entry profiles one T cell receptor beta chain with its context. This clone has a handful of counts. This receptor's antigen is unknown. Within one base of it there is no much larger clone, and no base qualities were kept. This sample was included in a study of cytomegalovirus exposure and HLA in healthy donors (dated by TCRdb to the late 2010s). Some background on the complete study: According to an earlier analysis of a few hundred of the donors, about 180 million T cells yielded over 100 million unique TCR beta sequences and 276 Gb of sequence data. About 280 gigabases of sequencing data and around 85 million unique TCR sequences made up an early release that covered roughly 670 HLA-typed donors. Of the roughly 400 genotyped donors, over 70% fell in the genetic ancestry cluster associated with self-reported Caucasian donors. The study was designed to test whether signatures of past pathogen exposure could be identified by cataloging public T cell receptors. The T cell repertoires of around 670 subjects were profiled by immunosequencing and related to cytomegalovirus serostatus. In addition to the first cohort of around 670 subjects, a separate validation cohort of over 90 different subjects was used. To predict cytomegalovirus infection status, the study combined high-throughput TCR immunosequencing, statistical association of individual TCRs with disease status, and machine learning. A later analysis re-examined previously published TCR beta repertoires from 610 or so donors and added high-resolution HLA genotyping to investigate patterns of TCR occurrence. Rather than using new phenotypic data, the later analysis identified candidate immune exposures from TCR beta sequences and from how often those sequences occurred across donors. In an earlier analysis of roughly 580 of the donors, high-throughput TCR beta sequencing was used to judge whether each TCR beta V gene segment behaved as functional or pseudogenic. Alongside the repertoire data, information on donor age, sex, ethnicity and CMV serostatus was compiled. Genome-wide SNP genotypes for about 65% of the 666 donors were used in a later genetic analysis, which treated that subset as a discovery cohort. Every repertoire in the discovery cohort had been generated on one and the same sequencing platform. Class I and class II HLA loci were covered by the typing at four-digit resolution. Typing coverage differed by locus: A, B, C, DRB1 and DQB1 were typed in roughly 620-640 donors, DQA1 in approximately 520, DPA1 in 600 to 610, and DPB1 in just under 480. Five DR-DQ haplotypes were treated as single units for association and clustering because of strong linkage in the cohort. Among roughly 400 genotyped donors of the cohort, an average of about 240,000 unique TCR beta nucleotide sequences were sequenced per donor, approximately 20% of them non-productive. Broader findings and caveats from the paper: A later genetic analysis associated a missense DCLRE1C variant with V-gene and J-gene trimming of TCR beta chains, and an independent cohort replicated the association. A later analysis associated about 17,000 TCR beta sequences with specific HLA alleles at a false discovery rate of 0.05. The sequencing pipeline was judged likely to have produced a cluster of highly shared sequence variants as a technical artifact. Compared with the approximately 710-donor mean, donors in an Asian-associated ancestry cluster had fewer N-insertions in productive TCRs, according to a later genetic analysis. In vitro tests confirmed that a few of the cytomegalovirus-associated TCR beta chains recognize cytomegalovirus antigens. Correlated functional status among segregating V segments might reflect linkage disequilibrium, but an unknown experimental factor could not be ruled out. A total of 164 TCR beta chains were listed by the study as associated with cytomegalovirus. The 87-base-pair reads could not distinguish some IMGT-functional V segments, including TRBV6-2 and TRBV6-3, so those segments were excluded. According to a later analysis, TCR association rates differed among HLA loci, with DRB1 alleles showing the most associated TCRs and HLA-C alleles showing the fewest. It was suggested by the authors that the approach could potentially be generalized to other disease states and immunological phenotypes. In a later analysis, HLA-associated TCR beta chains showed more clonal expansion and lower generation probabilities than non-associated chains that were equally common. Strong co-occurrence of HLA alleles, especially DR and DQ, made assigning TCR associations to individual alleles difficult. Broadly in line with IMGT annotations, most TCR beta V segments showed up in productive rearrangements about 90% or about 30% of the time in an earlier analysis of some 590 of the donors. A later analysis reported that several top co-occurrence clusters appeared linked to parvovirus B19, influenza, CMV and Epstein-Barr virus. A further reported finding was that TCR beta sequences accurately predicted the HLA-A and HLA-B alleles for most subjects in the first cohort. Cytomegalovirus status was reported to be diagnosed by the classifier with high specificity and sensitivity in both the original and validation cohorts. Across donors, most TCR sequences were observed very rarely, whereas some public TCRs were present in many individuals. A later analysis found that most CMV-associated TCR beta chains appeared HLA-restricted, with HLA associations seemingly driven largely by CMV exposure. For the cohort, immune exposure information was limited to CMV serostatus. Presence/absence analyses assumed roughly uniform sequencing depth across donors, an assumption that may not hold. Because HLA typing was missing for some donors at each locus, association tests included only the typed subset. Only TCR beta chains were sequenced in this cohort, and the absence of alpha or paired-chain data limited detectable features. Because counts were too low, about 15 rarely observed V segments, including chromosome 9 orphons, were left out of the earlier analysis of approximately 580 of the donors.

The protocol used for the library was the immunoSEQ multiplex PCR assay. For the multiplex PCR, a mixture combining 60 forward primers for TCR Vbeta segments and 13 reverse primers for TCR Jbeta segments was used. The CDR3 region of rearranged TCR beta genes was amplified from genomic DNA by a multiplex PCR assay. The Illumina HiSeq System was used to sequence the amplified TCR beta libraries as 87-base-pair reads. Per the source publication's procedure: In a later analysis, roughly 80 million unique TCR beta chains were counted across the roughly 610 repertoires, and roughly 10 million of these chains were shared by at least two donors. Raw reads were error-corrected and collapsed into unique sequences with a nearest-neighbor algorithm that merged closely related sequences to remove PCR and sequencing errors. To assign V, D and J gene segments, CDR3 sequences were aligned to IMGT reference sequences. For a sequence to be retained, at least a six-nucleotide match to both a V gene segment and a J gene segment was required. Rearrangements were called productive when the CDR3 lacked stop codons and stayed in frame with V and J; all others were non-productive. Following IMGT convention, CDR3 was defined as the stretch from the second conserved V-encoded cysteine to the conserved J-encoded phenylalanine. The earlier analysis of about 500 of the donors excluded sequences that lacked an unambiguous match to a single V gene segment. In an earlier analysis of some 590 of the donors, a V segment was called functional when productive rearrangements were above 56.7%, and segregating when the standard deviation between donors exceeded 5%. A statistical classification framework was built for diagnosing cytomegalovirus status from the catalog of TCR beta chain sequences. In a later analysis, V and J genes were assigned by comparing TCR nucleotide sequences against IMGT/GENE-DB human TR gene sequences. The TCRdist pipeline was used in a later analysis to assign CDR3 sequences and most-parsimonious VDJ recombination scenarios. In a later analysis, each TCR beta chain was defined by its CDR3 amino acid sequence together with its V-gene family, and reads without a unique V-gene family were excluded. To address suspected cross-contamination and a sequencing artifact, a later analysis removed 450 to 700 highly shared, low-generation-probability nucleotide sequences. In a later analysis, a clonal expansion index for each public chain was calculated from normalized within-repertoire ranks of inferred template counts. A later analysis computed generation probabilities with a VDJ recombination model fitted to out-of-frame rearrangements, and checked the results against IGoR. Hypergeometric tests were used in a later analysis to score TCR-TCR, TCR-HLA and TCR-CMV co-occurrence, with a repertoire-size bias correction applied to the TCR pairs. A later analysis estimated false discovery rates by permuting HLA or CMV assignments 20 times. In a later analysis, co-occurring TCRs were grouped with DBSCAN, and TCRdist sequence similarity was added when clustering was performed within HLA-allele-positive subsets. Repertoires with fewer than 30,000 or more than 120,000 public chains were left out of co-occurrence clustering, as were five repertoires with anomalous nucleotide sharing. Not all clones reach the TCRdb copy of this immuneACCESS table, which keeps in-frame sequences only. Checked studies attribute under half of the gap to unresolved V genes and leave the rest unexplained. That table gives V, J and clone size, and the DNA gave D and trimming. Counted in this sample were 100,000 to 150,000 clones; around four fifths of them appeared once. 11% of the sample is held by the ten biggest clonotypes.

The cohort was made up of 500 to 800 healthy bone marrow donors. All cohort members were sampled while nominally healthy, although unrecorded immune exposures were likely present. The donor was CMV seropositive and was included in the group of 300 or so seropositive cohort members. Each donor provided a peripheral blood sample, and peripheral blood mononuclear cells were used for TCR beta sequencing. The Qiagen DNeasy Blood Extraction Kit was used to extract genomic DNA from the blood cell samples. The CDR3 has 16 amino acids, counting the end cysteine and phenylalanine. The entry retains the CDR3 DNA only, 48 bases that are in frame from base 1. The V and J ends are trimmed by 5 bases and 7 bases, leaving 24 bases between them. The germline V gene (reference sequence) provides CDR1 PRHDT and CDR2 FYEKMQ.

The chain is made from TRBV13 and TRBJ2-7, and TRBD2 may be the D gene, going by 6 matching bases. The TCR originated in a man between 25 and 39 years old in good health and CMV-seropositive. Sample: PBMCs. Here is the DNA: TGTGCCAGCAGCCTACGTCCTTCTCCCCCTCGGGGGGAGCAGTACTTC. This is translated as CASSLRPSPPRGEQYF.